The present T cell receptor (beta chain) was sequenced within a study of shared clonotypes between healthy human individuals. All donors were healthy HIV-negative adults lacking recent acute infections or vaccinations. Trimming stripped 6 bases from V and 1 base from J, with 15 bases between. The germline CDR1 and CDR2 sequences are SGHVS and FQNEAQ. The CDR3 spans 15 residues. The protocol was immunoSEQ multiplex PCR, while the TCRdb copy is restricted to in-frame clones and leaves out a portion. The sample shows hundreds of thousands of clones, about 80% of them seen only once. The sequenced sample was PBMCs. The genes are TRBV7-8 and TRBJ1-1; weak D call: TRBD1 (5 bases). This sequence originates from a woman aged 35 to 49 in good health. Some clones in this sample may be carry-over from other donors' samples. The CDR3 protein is CASRTMGLTNTEAFF. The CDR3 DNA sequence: TGTGCCAGCAGAACAATGGGACTTACGAACACTGAAGCTTTCTTT.